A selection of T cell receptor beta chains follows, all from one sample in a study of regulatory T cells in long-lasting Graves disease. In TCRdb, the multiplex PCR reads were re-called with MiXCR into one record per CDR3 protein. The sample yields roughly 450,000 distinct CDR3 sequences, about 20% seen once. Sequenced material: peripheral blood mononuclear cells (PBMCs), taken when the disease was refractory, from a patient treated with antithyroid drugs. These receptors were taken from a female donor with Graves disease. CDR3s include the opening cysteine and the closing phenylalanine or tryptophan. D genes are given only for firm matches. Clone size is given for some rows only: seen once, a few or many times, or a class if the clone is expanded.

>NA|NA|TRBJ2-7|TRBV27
CASGDFDEQYF
TGTGCCAGCGGGGACTTCGACGAGCAGTACTTC
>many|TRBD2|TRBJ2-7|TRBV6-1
CASRTGTSGYEQYF
TGTGCCAGCAGGACCGGGACTAGCGGCTACGAGCAGTACTTC
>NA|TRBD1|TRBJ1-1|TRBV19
CASSQDRGVTEAFF
TGTGCCAGTAGTCAGGACAGGGGGGTCACTGAAGCTTTCTTT
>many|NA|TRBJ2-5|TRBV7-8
CASSFENGNQETQYF
TGTGCCAGCAGCTTCGAAAACGGCAACCAAGAGACCCAGTACTTC
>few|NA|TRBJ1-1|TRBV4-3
CASSPSGQVVGTEAFF
TGCGCCAGCAGCCCCTCCGGACAAGTGGTGGGCACTGAAGCTTTCTTT
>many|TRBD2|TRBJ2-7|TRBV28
CASSPAGGYEQYF
TGTGCCAGCAGCCCCGCGGGGGGGTACGAGCAGTACTTC
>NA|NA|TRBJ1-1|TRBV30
CAWGRANTEAFF
TGTGCCTGGGGACGGGCGAACACTGAAGCTTTCTTT
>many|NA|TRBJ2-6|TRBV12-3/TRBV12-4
CATQDGESGANVLTF
TGTGCTACGCAGGACGGGGAATCTGGGGCCAACGTCCTGACTTTC
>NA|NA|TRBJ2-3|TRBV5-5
CASSLEAIVVTDTQYF
TGTGCCAGCAGCTTGGAGGCGATAGTCGTCACAGATACGCAGTATTTT
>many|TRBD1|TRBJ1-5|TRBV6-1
CASRRWTGESGQPQHF
TGTGCCAGCAGGCGATGGACAGGGGAGTCGGGGCAGCCCCAGCATTTT
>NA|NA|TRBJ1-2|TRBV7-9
CASSRSGTGNYGYTF
TGTGCCAGCAGTCGCTCCGGGACCGGTAACTATGGCTACACCTTC
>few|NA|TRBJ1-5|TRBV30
CAWSEGNQPQHF
TGTGCCTGGAGTGAAGGGAATCAGCCCCAGCATTTT
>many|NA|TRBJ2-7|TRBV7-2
CASGARNYEQYF
TGTGCCAGCGGCGCCCGGAACTACGAGCAGTACTTC
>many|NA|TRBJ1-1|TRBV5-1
CASSLEQAYTEAFF
TGCGCCAGCAGCTTGGAACAGGCCTACACTGAAGCTTTCTTT
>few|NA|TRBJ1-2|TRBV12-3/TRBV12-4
CASILAGASYGYTF
TGTGCCAGCATACTGGCGGGGGCTAGCTATGGCTACACCTTC
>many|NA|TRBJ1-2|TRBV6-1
CASTGGFGYTF
TGTGCCAGCACCGGAGGGTTTGGCTACACCTTC
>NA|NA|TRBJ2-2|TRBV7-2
CASSSGFLPTGELFF
TGTGCCAGCAGCTCCGGGTTCCTACCCACCGGGGAGCTGTTTTTT
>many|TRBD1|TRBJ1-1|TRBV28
CASSPLGTGGFEAFF
TGTGCCAGCAGTCCCCTCGGGACAGGGGGATTTGAAGCTTTCTTT
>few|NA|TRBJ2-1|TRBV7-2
CASSFLSSYNEQFF
TGTGCCAGCAGCTTTTTAAGCTCCTACAATGAGCAGTTCTTC
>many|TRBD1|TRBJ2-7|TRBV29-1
CSVQGQGRYEQYF
TGCAGCGTTCAGGGACAGGGAAGATACGAGCAGTACTTC
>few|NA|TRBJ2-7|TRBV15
CATARARGILSYEQYF
TGTGCCACCGCTCGCGCCCGGGGAATACTTTCCTACGAGCAGTACTTC
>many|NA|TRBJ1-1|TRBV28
CASSLPGLNTEAFF
TGTGCCAGCAGTTTACCGGGCCTGAACACTGAAGCTTTCTTT
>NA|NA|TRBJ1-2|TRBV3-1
CASSQEGWQPQGTNYGYTF
TGTGCCAGCAGCCAAGAGGGTTGGCAGCCTCAGGGGACTAACTATGGCTACACCTTC
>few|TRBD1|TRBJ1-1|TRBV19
CASSIHRGLNTEAFF
TGTGCCAGTAGTATCCACAGGGGTTTGAACACTGAAGCTTTCTTT
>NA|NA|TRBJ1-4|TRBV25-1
CASSWSQGEKLFF
TGTGCCAGCTCTTGGAGTCAAGGTGAAAAACTGTTTTTT
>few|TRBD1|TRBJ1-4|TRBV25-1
CASSAPGQGDEKLFF
TGTGCCAGCAGTGCTCCGGGACAGGGGGATGAAAAACTGTTTTTT
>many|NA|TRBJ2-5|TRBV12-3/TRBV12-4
CASTPDLVQETQYF
TGTGCCAGCACCCCCGACCTGGTGCAAGAGACCCAGTACTTC
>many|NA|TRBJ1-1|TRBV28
CASSFVLKNTEAFF
TGTGCCAGCAGTTTTGTGCTCAAGAACACTGAAGCTTTCTTT
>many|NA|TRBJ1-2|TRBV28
CASRLERGHGYTF
TGTGCCAGCAGACTAGAGAGAGGGCACGGCTACACCTTC
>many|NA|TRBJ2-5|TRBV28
CASSAQWGANQETQYF
TGTGCCAGCAGCGCCCAATGGGGGGCGAACCAAGAGACCCAGTACTTC
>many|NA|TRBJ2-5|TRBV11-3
CASSLVIREWETQYF
TGTGCCAGCAGCTTAGTCATCCGGGAGTGGGAGACCCAGTACTTC
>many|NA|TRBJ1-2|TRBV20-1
CSARDGNPMGYTF
TGCAGTGCTAGAGACGGCAACCCAATGGGCTACACCTTC
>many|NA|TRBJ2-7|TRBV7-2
CASRTDNTYEQYF
TGTGCCAGCAGAACGGACAATACCTACGAGCAGTACTTC
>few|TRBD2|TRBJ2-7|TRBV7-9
CASSSSLAGENF
TGTGCCAGCAGCTCCTCCTTAGCGGGAGAGAACTTC
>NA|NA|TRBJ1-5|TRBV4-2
CASSQEAGNQPQHF
TGTGCCAGCAGCCAAGAAGCAGGCAATCAGCCCCAGCATTTT
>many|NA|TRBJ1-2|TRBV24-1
CATSGPSAEDGYTF
TGTGCCACCAGCGGTCCCTCCGCGGAGGACGGCTACACCTTC
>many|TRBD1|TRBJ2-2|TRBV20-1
CSAGGTGGTGELFF
TGCAGCGCAGGAGGGACAGGGGGCACCGGGGAGCTGTTTTTT
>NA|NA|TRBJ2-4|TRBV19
CASSIGRLAKNIQYF
TGTGCCAGTAGTATTGGAAGGCTAGCCAAAAACATTCAGTACTTC
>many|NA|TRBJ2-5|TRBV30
CAWAPRETQYF
TGTGCCTGGGCCCCCAGGGAGACCCAGTACTTC
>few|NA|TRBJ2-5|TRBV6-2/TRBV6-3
CASSWTSQGETQYF
TGTGCCAGCAGTTGGACCTCCCAGGGGGAGACCCAGTACTTC
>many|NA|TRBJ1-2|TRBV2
CASSDGGRIYGYTF
TGTGCCAGCAGTGATGGCGGGAGGATCTATGGCTACACCTTC
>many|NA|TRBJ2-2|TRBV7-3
CASSWVGAGELFF
TGTGCCAGCAGCTGGGTCGGGGCCGGGGAGCTGTTTTTT
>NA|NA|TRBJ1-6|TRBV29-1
CSVGDMNSPLHF
TGCAGCGTTGGGGACATGAATTCACCCCTCCACTTT
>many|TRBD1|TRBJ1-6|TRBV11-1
CASSPDRVSPLHF
TGTGCCAGCAGCCCAGACAGGGTTTCACCCCTCCACTTT
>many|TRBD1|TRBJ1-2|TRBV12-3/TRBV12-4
CASSRQGKGYGYTF
TGTGCCAGCAGCCGACAGGGGAAAGGCTATGGCTACACCTTC
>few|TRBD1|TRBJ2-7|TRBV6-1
CASSHDGQGNEQYF
TGTGCCAGCAGTCACGACGGACAGGGGAACGAGCAGTACTTC
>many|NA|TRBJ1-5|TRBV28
CASSLRWTFNQPQHF
TGTGCCAGCAGTTTAAGATGGACATTCAATCAGCCCCAGCATTTT
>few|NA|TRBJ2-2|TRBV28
CASSSSGPGGELFF
TGTGCCAGCAGCTCATCCGGGCCCGGCGGGGAGCTGTTTTTT
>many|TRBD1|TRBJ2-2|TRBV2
CASRGRQGVSGTGELFF
TGTGCCAGCAGGGGACGACAGGGGGTCTCGGGAACCGGGGAGCTGTTTTTT
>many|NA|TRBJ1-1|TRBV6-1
CASTKVAGKSAFF
TGTGCCAGCACTAAAGTGGCAGGCAAGTCAGCTTTCTTT
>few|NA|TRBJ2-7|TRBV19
CASSIQGSLAYEQYF
TGTGCCAGTAGTATCCAGGGGTCGCTGGCCTACGAGCAGTACTTC
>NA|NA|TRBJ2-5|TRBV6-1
CASMAGQETQYF
TGTGCCAGCATGGCAGGCCAAGAGACCCAGTACTTC
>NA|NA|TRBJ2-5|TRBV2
CASMGQETRYF
TGTGCCAGCATGGGCCAAGAGACGCGGTACTTC
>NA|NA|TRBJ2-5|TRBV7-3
CASSLDLGETQYF
TGTGCCAGCAGCCTCGACTTGGGGGAGACCCAGTACTTC
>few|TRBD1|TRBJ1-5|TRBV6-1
CASRQTGAEMQPQHF
TGTGCCAGCAGACAGACAGGGGCGGAAATGCAGCCCCAGCATTTT
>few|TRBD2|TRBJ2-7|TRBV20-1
CSASLTRLAEQYF
TGCAGTGCTAGTCTCACGCGACTAGCCGAGCAGTACTTC
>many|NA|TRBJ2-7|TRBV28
CASTRDPYEQYF
TGTGCCAGCACTAGGGATCCCTACGAGCAGTACTTC
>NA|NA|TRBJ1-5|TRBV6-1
CASRRDLLDQPQHF
TGTGCCAGCAGGAGAGACCTACTCGATCAGCCCCAGCATTTT
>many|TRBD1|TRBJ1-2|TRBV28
CASRPTGGYGYTF
TGTGCCAGCAGACCGACAGGGGGCTATGGCTACACCTTC